The next 28 T cell receptor beta chains were all read from a single sample in a study of cytomegalovirus exposure and HLA in healthy donors. PCR amplification relied on 60 Vbeta primers (plus 13 Jbeta primers). The method was immunoSEQ multiplex PCR; TCRdb's version includes in-frame clones alone and lacks a portion of them. The sample yields under 120,000 clones, about 68% seen once. Sequencing used PBMCs. The receptors were sampled from a man between 25 and 39 years old in good health and CMV-seropositive.

The V call is TRBV5-1, the J call TRBJ1-5; a weak D match, TRBD1 (5 bases). Trimming took off 0 bases at V and 5 bases at J, with 12 bases between the two ends. The CDR3 contains 15 residues. The germline CDR1 and CDR2 sequences are SGHRS and YFSETQ. CDR3 sequence reads: CASSLEAGRYQPQHF. As DNA, the CDR3 is TGCGCCAGCAGCTTGGAGGCAGGGCGGTATCAGCCCCAGCATTTT.

The V and J genes are TRBV5-6 and TRBJ1-5; possibly TRBD1 for D (5 bases). V was pared by 1 base and J by 0 bases, with 17 bases between. Germline V CDR1 and CDR2: SGHDT, YYEEEE. This CDR3 comprises 18 residues. DNA of the CDR3: TGTGCCAGCAGCTTGTATGGGGCGGCCGAATATAGCAATCAGCCCCAGCATTTT. It encodes CASSLYGAAEYSNQPQHF.

V usage is TRBV19 and J usage is TRBJ2-3, with 7 bases lining up with TRBD1. The CDR3 totals 14 residues. The V gene end was trimmed by 4 bases and the J gene end by 4 bases; junction bases not matched to a gene: 5. CDR1 LNHDA and CDR2 SQIVND come from the germline V gene (reference sequence). CDR3 DNA: TGTGCCAGTAGTACGGGACAGCCCGCAGATACGCAGTATTTT. It is translated as CASSTGQPADTQYF.

The rearrangement links TRBV5-5 to TRBJ2-1; TRBD2 agrees at 13 bases. The ends lost 2 bases at V and 2 bases at J; junction bases unmatched: 1. Per germline, CDR1 SGHKS and CDR2 YYEKEE (reference sequence). This CDR3 has 16 amino acids. The CDR3 sequence is CASSFGTSGAYNEQFF. DNA for the CDR3: TGTGCCAGCAGCTTTGGGACTAGCGGGGCCTACAATGAGCAGTTCTTC.

CDR3 region: CASSRGEETFRSYTDTQYF. The CDR3 DNA sequence: TGTGCCAGCAGCCGAGGTGAGGAGACCTTCCGCTCGTACACAGATACGCAGTATTTT. The V and J genes are TRBV7-3 and TRBJ2-3, with no clear D. The CDR3 spans 19 residues. V was shortened by 5 bases and J by 2 bases, with 26 bases between the two germline ends. CDR1 SGHTA and CDR2 FQGTGA come from the germline V gene.

J is TRBJ2-3 and V is TRBV7-3, with 10 bases identical to TRBD2. Unmatched junction bases numbered 8, after V lost 5 bases and J lost 3 bases. This CDR3 is built from 16 residues. CDR1 SGHTA and CDR2 FQGTGA come from the germline V gene. CDR3 sequence reads: CASSMNQAGGTDTQYF. The CDR3 DNA is TGTGCCAGCAGCATGAACCAAGCGGGGGGGACAGATACGCAGTATTTT. Complete variable domain (other parts from reference TRBV7-3 and TRBJ2-3): GAGVSQTPSNKVTEKGKYVELRCDPISGHTALYWYRQSLGQGPEFLIYFQGTGAADDSGLPNDRFFAVRPEGSVSTLKIQRTERGDSAVYLCASSMNQAGGTDTQYFGPGTRLTVL.

The genes are TRBV5-4 and TRBJ1-1, with TRBD1 matching over 7 bases. J was trimmed by 1 base and V by 2 bases; bases with no gene match: 5. This CDR3 spans 15 amino acids. From germline, CDR1 is SGHNT and CDR2 YYREEE (reference sequence). Here the CDR3 DNA reads TGTGCCAGCAGCTTACCCGGGACAGCGAACACTGAAGCTTTCTTT. Translating gives CASSLPGTANTEAFF.

CDR3 protein: CASSPGPSGGVQETQYF. In DNA form, the CDR3 reads TGTGCCAGCAGTCCCGGGCCTAGCGGGGGGGTCCAAGAGACCCAGTACTTC. This chain connects TRBV27 to TRBJ2-5; 12 bases fit TRBD2. V lost 5 bases, J lost 1 base, and 8 bases stayed unmatched. Germline V lookup: CDR1 MNHEY, CDR2 SMNVEV (reference sequence). The CDR3 extends over 17 amino acids.

This chain connects TRBV5-1 to TRBJ1-2; D remains ambiguous. This CDR3 is built from 16 residues. Germline CDR1 reads SGHRS; CDR2 reads YFSETQ. Trimming removed 4 bases at V and 0 bases at J, with 16 bases between. Here the CDR3 DNA reads TGCGCCAGCAGCCCGGGCTGGGAGGCGACTAACTATGGCTACACCTTC. Residues: CASSPGWEATNYGYTF.

The chain employs TRBV5-4 and TRBJ2-3; D ambiguous. Germline V gives CDR1 SGHNT, CDR2 YYREEE (reference sequence). Trimming removed 5 bases at V and 0 bases at J, with 10 bases between. This CDR3 spans 14 amino acids. The CDR3 reads CASSFRASTDTQYF. The CDR3 DNA reads as TGTGCCAGCAGTTTTCGCGCCAGCACAGATACGCAGTATTTT.

The rearrangement links TRBV20-1 to TRBJ1-1; a weak D match, TRBD1 (6 bases). Trimming cost V 6 bases and J 1 base, with 6 bases left between them. Germline lookup yields CDR1 DFQATT and CDR2 SNEGSKA (reference sequence). The length of the CDR3 is 11 residues. DNA of the CDR3: TGCAGTGCGACAGGGAACACTGAAGCTTTCTTT. Residues: CSATGNTEAFF.

The chain uses TRBV6-4 and TRBJ1-1; D unclear. The CDR3 is made up of 14 amino acids. The ends were cut back, 3 bases at V and 1 base at J, with 9 bases in the middle. The germline V gene encodes CDR1 MRHNA and CDR2 SNTAGT. CDR3 DNA: TGTGCCAGCAGTGAAGGAGTTGGGAACACTGAAGCTTTCTTT. Encoded protein: CASSEGVGNTEAFF.

The chain combines TRBV30 with TRBJ2-5; no definite D call. The J call is in doubt because the DNA end fits TRBJ2-7 better. The CDR3 runs to 12 residues. Germline V gene sequence: CDR1 GTSNPN, CDR2 SVGIG (reference sequence). In nucleotides, the CDR3 is TGTGCCTGGAGTCCAAGCTCCTACGAGCAGTACTTC. Residues: CAWSPSSYEQYF.

The rearrangement joins TRBV7-9 to TRBJ2-2; 7 bases fit TRBD1. V dropped 7 bases and J dropped 0; count of bases not matched to a gene: 11. The CDR3 totals 17 residues. CDR1 and CDR2 from the germline V gene are SEHNR and FQNEAQ (reference sequence). Here the CDR3 reads CASTMLLTGANTGELFF. CDR3 DNA: TGTGCCAGCACCATGCTTCTAACAGGGGCGAACACCGGGGAGCTGTTTTTT.

CDR3 nucleotides: TGTGCCACCAGCAGTAGACAGGGGCCCTATGGCTACACCTTC. Translation: CATSSRQGPYGYTF. This chain uses TRBV15 with TRBJ1-2; 8 nucleotides line up with TRBD1. The CDR3 is made up of 14 amino acids. With 3 bases clipped from V and 4 bases from J, the junction kept 4 bases outside the gene matches. Looked up from germline, CDR1 is LNHNV and CDR2 is YYDKDF (reference sequence).

The chain carries TRBV11-2 and TRBJ2-7; 9 bases are shared with TRBD1. The CDR3 is 15 amino acids. With V trimmed by 1 base and J by 2 bases, 3 bases remained unmatched. Germline V gene data show CDR1 as SGHAT and CDR2 as FQNNGV. The CDR3 DNA is TGTGCCAGCAGCTTAGCGGGACAGGGCCCCTACGAGCAGTACTTC. Protein product: CASSLAGQGPYEQYF.

The chain employs TRBV29-1 and TRBJ2-1; 11 positions match TRBD2. CDR1 is SQVTM and CDR2 is ANQGSEA in the germline V gene. The CDR3 consists of 14 residues. After removal of 6 bases from V and 4 bases from J, the junction contained 5 bases not matched to a gene. CDR3 sequence reads: CSVAGTSGYNEQFF. The CDR3, as DNA: TGCAGCGTGGCCGGGACTAGCGGATACAATGAGCAGTTCTTC.

This clone was seen only a few times. The rearrangement uses TRBV19 and TRBJ1-2, with TRBD1 matching 7 bases. Germline V lookup: CDR1 LNHDA, CDR2 SQIVND (reference sequence). V lost 5 bases and J lost 8; bases outside the gene matches: 2. This CDR3 is built from 11 residues. The CDR3 reads CASSAGGGYTF. The DNA for the CDR3 is TGTGCCAGTAGTGCAGGGGGAGGCTACACCTTC.

This chain connects TRBV5-4 to TRBJ1-1; the match to TRBD1 covers 9 bases. The germline gives CDR1 SGHNT, CDR2 YYREEE (reference sequence). V lost 0 bases to trimming and J lost 1 base; unmatched junction nucleotides: 1. The CDR3 consists of 15 residues. The DNA of the CDR3 is TGTGCCAGCAGCTTGGTGGACAGGGGGAACACTGAAGCTTTCTTT. Its protein is CASSLVDRGNTEAFF.

The V and J genes are TRBV7-8 and TRBJ2-3; tentative D call: TRBD2 (6 bases). This CDR3 spans 12 amino acids. Germline CDR1 reads SGHVS; CDR2 reads FQNEAQ. Between the trimmed V and J ends, which lost 4 bases and 6 bases, there was a span of 8 bases. The CDR3 sequence is CASSSGADTQYF. CDR3 coding DNA: TGTGCCAGCAGCTCGGGAGCGGATACGCAGTATTTT.

Regarding this clone: Within the sample, other DNA sequences also encode this same CDR3. The J gene is TRBJ2-7, the V gene TRBV6-5; 10 nucleotides line up with TRBD1. CDR1 is MNHEY, CDR2 SVGAGI, per germline. With 2 bases clipped from V and 6 bases from J, the junction kept 7 bases outside the gene matches. The CDR3 covers 15 residues. CDR3 sequence reads: CASSYKGQGIGEQYF. For the CDR3, the DNA is TGTGCCAGCAGTTACAAGGGACAGGGGATTGGCGAGCAGTACTTC.

The chain carries TRBV7-3 and TRBJ2-3; 8 nucleotides line up with TRBD2. The germline V gene has CDR1 SGHTA and CDR2 FQGTGA. CDR3 length: 14 residues. The J segment lost 4 bases and the V segment lost 5 bases, leaving 5 bases of the junction unmatched. The CDR3 protein is CASSRGLASDTQYF. In DNA, the CDR3 is TGTGCCAGCAGCCGAGGACTAGCCTCAGATACGCAGTATTTT.

This sequence joins TRBV2 and TRBJ2-5, with D possibly matching TRBD1 (5 bases). V was cut by 10 bases and J by 5 bases, with 14 bases left in between. The CDR3 is made up of 12 amino acids. The germline V gene encodes CDR1 SNHLY and CDR2 FYNNEI. The chain's CDR3 is CAILRVDETQYF. As DNA, the CDR3 is TGTGCCATCCTCAGGGTGGATGAGACCCAGTACTTC.

V is TRBV19 and J is TRBJ1-2; D may be TRBD1 (5 bases). This CDR3 region has 14 residues. Germline lookup yields CDR1 LNHDA and CDR2 SQIVND (reference sequence). Between the trimmed V and J ends, which lost 3 bases and 0 bases, there was a span of 8 bases. DNA of the CDR3: TGTGCCAGTAGTATTCGGGGGGCTAACTATGGCTACACCTTC. It translates to CASSIRGANYGYTF. The full variable domain, its missing parts supplied by reference TRBV19 and TRBJ1-2, is DGGITQSPKYLFRKEGQNVTLSCEQNLNHDAMYWYRQDPGQGLRLIYYSQIVNDFQKGDIAEGYSVSREKKESFPLTVTSAQKNPTAFYLCASSIRGANYGYTFGSGTRLTVV.

V usage is TRBV5-6 and J usage is TRBJ1-2; 11 nucleotides agree with TRBD1. The V gene end was trimmed by 6 bases and the J gene end by 7 bases; junction bases not matched to a gene: 8. From germline, CDR1 is SGHDT and CDR2 YYEEEE. This CDR3 is built from 14 residues. CDR3 DNA sequence: TGTGCCAGCACCTCGGACAGGGGGCAGTTTGGCTACACCTTC. This translates into CASTSDRGQFGYTF.

The V gene is TRBV15, the J gene TRBJ1-4; 9 bases map to TRBD1. The CDR3 totals 16 residues. CDR1 is LNHNV and CDR2 is YYDKDF in the germline V gene (reference sequence). Losses at the gene ends were 4 bases for V and 10 bases for J; bases not matched to a gene: 13. The CDR3 loop is CATSTEMVNRGPKLFF. DNA of the CDR3: TGTGCCACCAGCACAGAGATGGTGAACAGGGGGCCAAAACTGTTTTTT.

The chain recombines TRBV5-6 with TRBJ2-3, with D possibly being TRBD2 (6 bases). The CDR3 is 17 amino acids. Deletions cut 0 bases from V and 9 bases from J, with 23 bases between. The germline V gene encodes CDR1 SGHDT and CDR2 YYEEEE. The CDR3 spells CASSLDLSGGAGATQYF. The CDR3 DNA is TGTGCCAGCAGCTTGGACCTTAGCGGCGGCGCCGGAGCGACGCAGTATTTT.

V gene TRBV19 combines with J gene TRBJ2-3; TRBD1 agrees at 7 bases. V lost 5 bases, J lost 2 bases, and 7 bases stayed unmatched. CDR3 length: 15 residues. CDR1 and CDR2 from the germline V gene are LNHDA and SQIVND (reference sequence). The CDR3 reads CASSPNRGPTDTQYF. As DNA, the CDR3 is TGTGCCAGTAGTCCCAACAGGGGCCCCACAGATACGCAGTATTTT.